This T cell receptor (beta chain) was captured in a study of CD8 T cells in Susac syndrome. The authors reverse transcribed roughly 0.5 to 1 ug RNA with random hexamers. Amplification of TCR beta CDR3 by immunoSEQ multiplex PCR spanned 54 Vbeta and 13 Jbeta. TCRdb reprocessed the immunoSEQ multiplex PCR reads via MiXCR and lists one record per CDR3 protein. The sample lists approximately 170,000 distinct CDR3 sequences, approximately 94% occurring once. Sequencing of TCR beta drew on CD8+ and CD4+ T cells from blood. The multiple sclerosis control cohort comprised treatment-naive individuals presenting with stable or active relapsing-remitting disease. CDR3 size: 13 residues. The V gene's germline CDR1 is LNHNV and CDR2 YYDKDF (reference sequence). V gave up 3 bases and J gave up 2 bases, with 7 bases separating them.

The sequencing input was CD4+ T cells from PBMCs. The chain carries TRBV15 and TRBJ2-5, with unresolved D. This TCR came from a human donor with multiple sclerosis. This CDR3 is CATSSQVQETQYF. The CDR3 nucleotides are TGTGCCACCAGCAGTCAAGTACAAGAGACCCAGTACTTC.